This T cell receptor (beta chain) originates from a study of blood T cell repertoires in COVID-19. Seattle patients were enrolled while actively infected and followed longitudinally. Germline CDR1 reads MNHEY; CDR2 reads SVGEGT. V was clipped by 5 bases and J by 1 base, with 8 bases between them. The CDR3 sequence is 14 residues long. As processed by the authors: The assay estimated nucleated cells by amplifying reference gene primers. Clones were sequenced by immunoSEQ multiplex PCR, and TCRdb holds only the in-frame ones, with some missing. That table is the source of V, J and clone size, and D and trimming were worked out from the DNA. The sample contains hundreds of thousands of clones, 85% to 90% of which appear only once.

This chain connects TRBV6-2 or TRBV6-3 to TRBJ2-2; D unclear. This receptor was obtained from a woman aged 40 to 50 with COVID-19, enrolled during active disease. Sequenced sample: peripheral blood. The CDR3 nucleotides read TGTGCCAGCAGTGGGTCTAGGAACACCGGGGAGCTGTTTTTT. Protein sequence: CASSGSRNTGELFF.